This T cell receptor (beta chain) was identified during a study of blood T cells in healthy people across ages. This clonotype showed up just a few times. V lost 5 bases to trimming and J lost 6 bases, with 33 bases between them. Germline loops: CDR1 SQVTM, CDR2 ANQGSEA. The CDR3 spans 19 residues. A second PCR of roughly 7 to 11 cycles used a sample-barcoded 5' primer and a J-beta primer mix. TCRdb ran MiXCR on the 5' RACE reads and lists one entry per CDR3 protein. Found here are about 750,000 distinct CDR3 sequences, roughly 50% of them singletons; the top ten hold about two fifths. V usage is TRBV29-1 and J usage is TRBJ2-3; a possible D gene is TRBD1 (10 bases). The sequencing input was blood. The receptor's source is a man older than 75 in good health. CDR3 residues: CSVSRDRGYGLAPADTQYF. The CDR3 DNA sequence: TGCAGCGTTTCCCGGGACAGGGGATACGGACTAGCGCCAGCGGATACGCAGTATTTT.